A single sample gave rise to the 29 T cell receptor beta chains below, sequenced in a study of T-cell reconstitution after alpha-beta-depleted transplantation in children. Preparation of the TCRbeta library was carried out with unique molecular identifiers. TCRdb ran MiXCR on the PCR reads and lists one entry per CDR3 protein. The sample contains a few hundred thousand distinct CDR3 sequences, roughly 25% of which appear only once. Here the sequenced sample was PBMCs, taken before TCRalphabeta/CD19-depleted stem cell transplant. The receptors derive from a girl aged 2-15 years with Fanconi anemia, due to receive a stem cell transplant.

The sample holds a few counts of this clonotype. The rearrangement links TRBV5-6 to TRBJ2-1; D tentatively fits TRBD1 or TRBD2 (5 bases each). The germline V gene has CDR1 SGHDT and CDR2 YYEEEE. This CDR3 is 17 amino acids long. The V and J ends lost 0 bases and 2 bases respectively, with 15 bases between them. CDR3 protein: CASSLGEGFLAYNEQFF. DNA of the CDR3: TGTGCCAGCAGCTTGGGAGAGGGGTTCCTAGCCTACAATGAGCAGTTCTTC.

The rearrangement uses TRBV12-3 or TRBV12-4 and TRBJ2-1; TRBD2 matches 12 bases. V was pared by 3 bases and J by 9 bases, with 9 bases of the junction left unmatched. The CDR3 is 16 amino acids. CDR3 sequence: CASSFLAGGPFLEQFF. CDR3 sequence (DNA): TGTGCCAGCAGTTTTCTAGCGGGGGGGCCTTTTCTTGAGCAGTTCTTC.

The chain couples TRBV11-2 to TRBJ2-4; possible D gene TRBD2, 5 bases. The CDR3 is 17 amino acids. V dropped 1 base and J dropped 0 bases, with 13 bases sitting between them. Germline V gene lookup returns CDR1 SGHAT and CDR2 FQNNGV. The CDR3 DNA follows: TGTGCCAGCAGCTTAGGTCCGGGATCACTAGCCAAAAACATTCAGTACTTC. Residues: CASSLGPGSLAKNIQYF.

This clonotype was counted ten times or more. The chain is built from TRBV25-1 and TRBJ2-7; TRBD1 matches 8 bases. Germline V gene lookup returns CDR1 MGHDK and CDR2 SYGVNS. CDR3 size: 14 residues. The J segment lost 4 bases and the V segment lost 0 bases, leaving 2 bases of the junction unmatched. The CDR3 loop reads CASSEYRGQYEQYF. The CDR3 DNA follows: TGTGCCAGCAGTGAATACAGGGGGCAATACGAGCAGTACTTC.

This sequence joins TRBV11-2 and TRBJ2-3, with a tentative D call TRBD2 (6 bases). The germline CDR1 and CDR2 sequences are SGHAT and FQNNGV. The V gene lost 0 bases and the J gene lost 4 bases, with 17 bases spanning the gap. CDR3 length: 17 residues. The CDR3 DNA follows: TGTGCCAGCAGCTTAGATCAGGTCGGGGGATCTGCAGATACGCAGTATTTT. This gives the protein CASSLDQVGGSADTQYF.

The sample holds a few counts of this clonotype. The chain couples TRBV29-1 to TRBJ2-5, with D possibly being TRBD1 (6 bases). Trimming removed 8 bases at V and 5 bases at J, with 18 bases between. Per the germline V gene, CDR1 is SQVTM and CDR2 is ANQGSEA. CDR3 length: 13 amino acids. CDR3 DNA: TGCAGCTACGACAGGCCATTAGGGGAGACCCAGTACTTC. Translation: CSYDRPLGETQYF. Drawing the rest from reference TRBV29-1 and TRBJ2-5, the complete variable domain is SAVISQKPSRDICQRGTSLTIQCQVDSQVTMMFWYRQQPGQSLTLIATANQGSEATYESGFVIDKFPISRPNLTFSTLTVSNMSPEDSSIYLCSYDRPLGETQYFGPGTRLLVL.

In its sample, this clonotype was seen many times. This chain joins TRBV9 and TRBJ2-7; D is tentatively TRBD1 or TRBD2 (6 bases each). V was pared by 2 bases and J by 3 bases, with 9 bases between. The CDR3 extends over 13 amino acids. Germline V CDR1 and CDR2: SGDLS, YYNGEE. CDR3 DNA: TGTGCCAGCAGCGTCGGGGGCAACTACGAGCAGTACTTC. Residues: CASSVGGNYEQYF.

This clonotype occurred many times. CDR3 protein: CASSSWDRGHEQYF. In nucleotides, the CDR3 is TGTGCCAGCAGTTCCTGGGACAGGGGGCACGAGCAGTACTTC. The genes are TRBV28 and TRBJ2-7; 12 positions match TRBD1. Trimming at V came to 4 bases and at J to 5 bases, leaving 3 bases not matched to a gene. CDR3 length equals 14 residues. CDR1 MDHEN and CDR2 SYDVKM come from the germline V gene.

As DNA, the CDR3 is TGTGCCAGCTCACCAGAGGGAGCTATCTACGAGCAGTACTTC. As protein: CASSPEGAIYEQYF. This chain connects TRBV18 to TRBJ2-7, with D perhaps TRBD2 (5 bases). This CDR3 region has 14 residues. The germline gives CDR1 KGHSH, CDR2 LQKENI. The V gene lost 2 bases and the J gene lost 3 bases, with 11 bases spanning the gap.

Many counts were recorded for this clonotype. The V gene is TRBV12-3 or TRBV12-4, the J gene TRBJ2-7; unclear D gene. Trimming cost V 3 bases and J 6 bases, with 9 bases left between them. The CDR3 loop spans 12 amino acids. Here the CDR3 reads CASSFVAIEQYF. The CDR3 DNA follows: TGTGCCAGCAGTTTCGTTGCGATCGAGCAGTACTTC.

This clonotype was counted a few times. CDR3 DNA sequence: TGTGCCAGCAGTTTAGCTCGGATAGGGACTAGCAGTTCCTACGAGCAGTACTTC. Translated: CASSLARIGTSSSYEQYF. The chain joins TRBV12-3 or TRBV12-4 to TRBJ2-7; 9 bases agree with TRBD2. This CDR3 spans 18 amino acids. V lost 0 bases and J lost 1; bases outside the gene matches: 10.

This clonotype was seen more than once but under ten times. The J gene is TRBJ2-1, the V gene TRBV28; 9 nucleotides line up with TRBD2. CDR1 and CDR2 from the germline V gene are MDHEN and SYDVKM. The CDR3 spans 15 residues. After removal of 3 bases from V and 9 bases from J, the junction contained 9 bases not matched to a gene. The chain's CDR3 is CASSLGGGDHGEQFF. CDR3 nucleotides: TGTGCCAGCAGTTTGGGCGGGGGGGACCACGGTGAGCAGTTCTTC.

This clonotype has at least ten counts. V gene TRBV6-1 combines with J gene TRBJ2-1; D ambiguous. The CDR3 extends over 13 amino acids. The ends were cut back, 0 bases at V and 10 bases at J, with 10 bases in the middle. Germline V gene data show CDR1 as MNHNS and CDR2 as SASEGT. The CDR3 nucleotides read TGTGCCAGCAGTGAAGCGATCTTTTCCGAGCAGTTCTTC. This sequence encodes CASSEAIFSEQFF.

The chain has TRBV13 and TRBJ2-5, with D unclear. Germline V gene sequence: CDR1 PRHDT, CDR2 FYEKMQ (reference sequence). Trimming stripped 3 bases from V and 8 bases from J, with 13 bases between. There are 13 residues in the CDR3. The CDR3 loop is CASSFNVRRTQYF. The DNA of the CDR3 is TGTGCCAGCAGCTTTAATGTCCGGCGAACCCAGTACTTC.

The rearrangement joins TRBV29-1 to TRBJ1-4; D call uncertain. Trimming shortened V by 4 bases and J by 0 bases, and 12 bases separated the two germline ends. Germline CDR1 SQVTM, CDR2 ANQGSEA. This CDR3 has 15 residues. The CDR3 here is CSVGISLATNEKLFF. The DNA of the CDR3 is TGCAGCGTTGGTATCAGCCTCGCAACTAATGAAAAACTGTTTTTT.

The rearrangement links TRBV5-5 to TRBJ1-2; the match to TRBD1 covers 10 bases. J gave up 5 bases and V 0 bases, and 4 bases lay outside the gene matches. This CDR3 has 15 residues. Germline CDR1 and CDR2: SGHKS and YYEKEE (reference sequence). The CDR3 DNA is TGTGCCAGCAGCTTGGCCGGACAGGGGGGGTATGGCTACACCTTC. It translates to CASSLAGQGGYGYTF. The full variable domain, with the rest looked up from reference TRBV5-5 and TRBJ1-2, is DAGVTQSPTHLIKTRGQQVTLRCSPISGHKSVSWYQQVLGQGPQFIFQYYEKEERGRGNFPDRFSARQFPNYSSELNVNALLLGDSALYLCASSLAGQGGYGYTFGSGTRLTVV.

The rearrangement joins TRBV29-1 to TRBJ2-5, with D uncertain. The germline V gene has CDR1 SQVTM and CDR2 ANQGSEA. There are 11 residues in the CDR3. CDR3 coding DNA: TGCAGGGCTGTCACGGGAGAGACCCAGTACTTC. Translation: CRAVTGETQYF.

The chain is built from TRBV15 and TRBJ2-1, with D unresolved. With 0 bases removed from V and 10 bases from J, the gap between germline ends came to 4 bases. Germline CDR1 is LNHNV and CDR2 is YYDKDF (reference sequence). The CDR3 loop spans 11 amino acids. The CDR3 protein is CATSRDREQFF. The CDR3 DNA sequence: TGTGCCACCAGCAGAGATAGGGAGCAGTTCTTC. Based on the CDR3 plus reference TRBV15 and TRBJ2-1, the full variable domain is DAMVIQNPRYQVTQFGKPVTLSCSQTLNHNVMYWYQQKSSQAPKLLFHYYDKDFNNEADTPDNFQSRRPNTSFCFLDIRSPGLGDTAMYLCATSRDREQFFGPGTRLTVL.

This clonotype was picked up a small number of times. V gene TRBV7-3 combines with J gene TRBJ2-4; D possibly uses TRBD1 or TRBD2 (5 bases each). The CDR3 covers 14 residues. V was cut by 2 bases and J by 0 bases, with 5 bases left in between. Per germline, CDR1 SGHTA and CDR2 FQGTGA. The DNA for the CDR3 is TGTGCCAGCAGCTTAGGGACAGCCAAAAACATTCAGTACTTC. It is translated as CASSLGTAKNIQYF.

This clonotype was seen many times. This chain connects TRBV20-1 to TRBJ2-5; 10 nucleotides agree with TRBD2. This CDR3 region has 15 residues. CDR1 is DFQATT, CDR2 SNEGSKA, per germline (reference sequence). Trimming took 5 bases from V and 1 from J; bases not matched to a gene: 7. In nucleotides, the CDR3 is TGCAGTGCTTCACCGGGACTAGCGCTCCAAGAGACCCAGTACTTC. Translating it yields CSASPGLALQETQYF.

This clonotype occurred a few times. DNA for the CDR3: TGTGCCAGCAGTTTAGGAGGGGCAACTAATGAAAAACTGTTTTTT. Amino acids: CASSLGGATNEKLFF. This sequence joins TRBV12-3 or TRBV12-4 and TRBJ1-4; a possible D gene is TRBD1 (5 bases). Trimming removed 1 base from V and 0 bases from J, with 6 bases in between. CDR3 length: 15 residues.

This clonotype came up many times. The CDR3 DNA reads as TGTGCCAGCAGCCCGACATCAATAAAGGACAGGGGTTACGAGCAGTACTTC. Residues: CASSPTSIKDRGYEQYF. V and J are TRBV9 and TRBJ2-7, with 9 positions matching TRBD1. This CDR3 spans 17 amino acids. The V and J ends lost 4 bases and 4 bases, in that order; junction bases with no gene match: 15. CDR1 is SGDLS and CDR2 is YYNGEE in the germline V gene.

The table lists this clonotype with many counts. The rearrangement joins TRBV28 to TRBJ2-1; 11 bases fit TRBD1. There are 15 residues in the CDR3. CDR1 MDHEN and CDR2 SYDVKM come from the germline V gene. The V segment lost 4 bases and the J segment 5 bases; nucleotides outside the gene matches: 4. The CDR3 nucleotides are TGTGCCAGCAGTTCAACGGGACAGGGGGACAATGAGCAGTTCTTC. Encoded protein: CASSSTGQGDNEQFF.

This clonotype was detected ten times or more. V usage is TRBV20-1 and J usage is TRBJ2-7; 11 positions agree with TRBD2. Germline V gives CDR1 DFQATT, CDR2 SNEGSKA (reference sequence). V was pared by 6 bases and J by 2 bases, with 12 bases of the junction left unmatched. This CDR3 contains 16 residues. The CDR3 region is CSARHSGRAFAYEQYF. Written as DNA, the CDR3 is TGCAGTGCCAGACATAGCGGGAGGGCCTTTGCCTACGAGCAGTACTTC.

CDR3 sequence (DNA): TGTGCCAGCATAGGAGGGGGCACTGAAGCTTTCTTT. Its translation is CASIGGGTEAFF. The chain employs TRBV4-2 and TRBJ1-1; TRBD1 might be the D (6 bases). Germline assignment: CDR1 LGHNA and CDR2 YNFKEQ. CDR3 size: 12 residues. The ends were cut back, 7 bases at V and 4 bases at J, with 10 bases in the middle.

The chain recombines TRBV3-1 with TRBJ2-1, with 16 bases matching TRBD2. With V trimmed by 1 base and J by 4 bases, 10 bases remained unmatched. The CDR3 is 20 amino acids. The germline gives CDR1 LGHDT, CDR2 YNNKEL (reference sequence). CDR3 sequence (DNA): TGTGCCAGCAGCCAAGTGCCCGGGACTAGCGGGGGGGCCCGGTACAATGAGCAGTTCTTC. This gives the protein CASSQVPGTSGGARYNEQFF.

Ten or more counts support this clonotype. The chain is built from TRBV20-1 and TRBJ2-1, with D perhaps TRBD1 or TRBD2 (5 bases each). Germline assignment: CDR1 DFQATT and CDR2 SNEGSKA (reference sequence). The V end lost 3 bases, the J end lost 5 bases, and 11 bases lay between the germline ends. The CDR3 totals 13 residues. This CDR3 reads CSASHGGHNEQFF. DNA of the CDR3: TGCAGTGCTAGCCATGGGGGTCACAATGAGCAGTTCTTC.

This clonotype was counted ten times or more. The chain joins TRBV20-1 to TRBJ1-2, with no clear D. The V and J ends lost 0 bases and 4 bases respectively, with 9 bases between them. Per germline, CDR1 DFQATT and CDR2 SNEGSKA (reference sequence). The length of the CDR3 is 13 residues. CDR3 sequence reads: CSARDPEFYGYTF. CDR3 DNA sequence: TGCAGTGCTAGAGATCCGGAGTTCTATGGCTACACCTTC.

This clonotype was recorded many times. The rearrangement uses TRBV20-1 and TRBJ2-5; 12 bases are a match to TRBD2. Unmatched junction bases numbered 9, after V lost 6 bases and J lost 1 base. The CDR3 covers 16 residues. The germline V gene has CDR1 DFQATT and CDR2 SNEGSKA (reference sequence). The CDR3 region has the DNA TGCAGTGCCAGGGGACTAGCGGGTGCCTTCCAAGAGACCCAGTACTTC. It specifies CSARGLAGAFQETQYF.